A single sample is the source of the 7 T cell receptor beta chains below, sequenced in a study of blood T cell repertoires in COVID-19. The table came from immunoSEQ multiplex PCR; TCRdb's copy has only in-frame clones and leaves some out. The sample includes 200,000 to 300,000 clones, over 80% of them seen just once. Material for sequencing was peripheral blood. The receptors stem from a human donor in a cohort sampled during active COVID-19.

Remarks on this clone: The junction does not match germline at one end; this may be a read error. The V gene is TRBV3-1 (or the pseudogene TRBV3-2), the J gene TRBJ2-1, with D unresolved. The CDR3 is 13 amino acids. CDR1 and CDR2 (germline): LGHDT, YNNKEL (reference sequence). The CDR3 sequence is CASSQHSDNEQFF. CDR3 DNA sequence: TGTGCCAGCAGCCAACACTCCGACAATGAGCAGTTCTTC.

The chain joins TRBV10-3 to TRBJ2-7, with D possibly matching TRBD1 (5 bases). Trimming took off 0 bases at V and 1 base at J, with 16 bases between the two ends. This CDR3 has 17 residues. Germline values: CDR1 ENHRY, CDR2 SYGVKD. The CDR3 DNA sequence: TGTGCCATCAGTGAGTCGACGAGGAGTAAGGGGTCCTACGAGCAGTACTTC. Translated: CAISESTRSKGSYEQYF.

As to this clone: The junction and the germline gene differ at one end; a read error may be behind it. V gene TRBV7-7 combines with J gene TRBJ2-1, with TRBD2 as a possible D gene (5 bases). Germline V gene data show CDR1 as SSHAT and CDR2 as FNYEAQ (reference sequence). This CDR3 spans 15 amino acids. CDR3 loop: CASSLKLDAYNEQFF. CDR3 nucleotides: TGTGCTAGCAGCTTAAAACTAGATGCCTACAATGAGCAGTTCTTC.

The chain is built from TRBV5-1 and TRBJ2-7, with D perhaps matching TRBD1 (5 bases). The V gene's germline CDR1 is SGHRS and CDR2 YFSETQ. This CDR3 has 16 amino acids. The germline V and J ends were trimmed by 0 bases and 3 bases, with 16 bases remaining between them. CDR3 protein: CASSLEGRQRRYEQYF. CDR3 nucleotides: TGCGCCAGCAGCTTGGAGGGAAGACAGCGCCGCTACGAGCAGTACTTC.

The rearrangement uses TRBV7-9 and TRBJ2-1; 10 nucleotides align to TRBD2. The junction had 11 bases not matched to a gene; V was cut back by 3 bases and J by 12 bases. The CDR3 contains 15 residues. Germline loops: CDR1 SEHNR, CDR2 FQNEAQ (reference sequence). Here the CDR3 DNA reads TGTGCCAGCAGCTTTTATCGGACTAGCGGCCCTTGGCAGTTCTTC. It encodes CASSFYRTSGPWQFF.

This chain links TRBV24-1 with TRBJ2-2, with D tentatively TRBD2 (5 bases). Deletions cut 4 bases from V and 2 bases from J, with 10 bases between. Germline V gene data show CDR1 as KGHDR and CDR2 as SFDVKD. The CDR3 totals 15 residues. CDR3 residues: CATSDGRDNTGELFF. The CDR3 nucleotides read TGTGCCACCAGTGACGGACGGGATAACACCGGGGAGCTGTTTTTT.

This chain connects TRBV19 to TRBJ2-2, with TRBD2 matching 8 bases. V dropped 5 bases and J dropped 2; count of bases not matched to a gene: 1. CDR1 is LNHDA and CDR2 is SQIVND in the germline V gene (reference sequence). The CDR3 has 14 amino acids. This CDR3 reads CASSGLANTGELFF. CDR3 nucleotides: TGTGCCAGTAGTGGACTAGCCAACACCGGGGAGCTGTTTTTT.